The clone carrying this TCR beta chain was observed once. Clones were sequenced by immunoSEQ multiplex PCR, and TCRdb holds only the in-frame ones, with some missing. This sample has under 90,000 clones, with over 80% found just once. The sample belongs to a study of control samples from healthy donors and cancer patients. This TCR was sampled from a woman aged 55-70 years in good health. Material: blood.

The CDR3 spells CASSPHKETQYF. The CDR3 DNA reads TGTGCCAGTAGCCCGCATAAGGAGACCCAGTACTTC. The chain carries TRBV19 and TRBJ2-5; D unresolved. This CDR3 region has 12 residues. The germline V gene has CDR1 LNHDA and CDR2 SQIVND (reference sequence). Trimming shortened V by 6 bases and J by 5 bases, and 10 bases separated the two germline ends.